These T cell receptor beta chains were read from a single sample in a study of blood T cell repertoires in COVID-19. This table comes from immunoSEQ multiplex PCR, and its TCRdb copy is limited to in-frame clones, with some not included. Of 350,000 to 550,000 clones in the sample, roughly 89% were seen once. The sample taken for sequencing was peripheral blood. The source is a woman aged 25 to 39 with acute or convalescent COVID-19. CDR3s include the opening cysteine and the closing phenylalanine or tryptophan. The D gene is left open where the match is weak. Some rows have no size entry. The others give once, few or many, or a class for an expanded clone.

CASSEYSGNTIYF	TGTGCCAGCAGTGAGTACTCTGGAAACACCATATATTTT	TRBJ1-3	TRBV6-1	13	-	-
CASSSWTGTNEQFF	TGTGCCAGCAGCTCATGGACAGGGACCAATGAGCAGTTCTTC	TRBJ2-1	TRBV7-8	14	TRBD1	once
CASSIADSYGYTF	TGTGCCAGTAGTATAGCCGACTCCTATGGCTACACCTTC	TRBJ1-2	TRBV19	13	-	-
CASSQSGGYQETQYF	TGCGCCAGCAGTCAATCAGGAGGGTACCAAGAGACCCAGTACTTC	TRBJ2-5	TRBV23-1	15	-	-
CASSVDQGAGETQYF	TGTGCCAGCAGCGTAGATCAGGGGGCAGGAGAGACCCAGTACTTC	TRBJ2-5	TRBV9	15	TRBD1	-
CASSPLAGGADTQYF	TGTGCCAGCAGCCCCCTGGCGGGGGGTGCAGATACGCAGTATTTT	TRBJ2-3	TRBV4-2	15	TRBD2	-
CASSPLAGGSDTQYF	TGTGCCAGCAGCCCTCTAGCGGGGGGCTCAGATACGCAGTATTTT	TRBJ2-3	TRBV11-2	15	TRBD2	-
CASSSLANYGYTF	TGTGCCAGCAGCTCTCTTGCGAACTATGGCTACACCTTC	TRBJ1-2	TRBV12-3/TRBV12-4	13	-	-
CASSFTGSPYNEQFF	TGTGCCAGCAGCTTTACAGGGTCCCCCTACAATGAGCAGTTCTTC	TRBJ2-1	TRBV9	15	-	-
CASSQVSGSGANVLTF	TGCGCCAGCAGCCAAGTTTCAGGGTCTGGGGCCAACGTCCTGACTTTC	TRBJ2-6	TRBV4-1	16	-	-
CASSIVASGGEWTGELFF	TGTGCCAGTAGTATAGTTGCCAGCGGGGGGGAGTGGACCGGGGAGCTGTTTTTT	TRBJ2-2	TRBV19	18	TRBD2	-
CASRLYAYNEQFF	TGTGCCAGCCGACTATATGCCTACAATGAGCAGTTCTTC	TRBJ2-1	TRBV6-5	13	-	-
CASSSGTDNSPLHF	TGTGCCAGCAGCTCTGGGACAGACAATTCACCCCTCCACTTT	TRBJ1-6	TRBV7-8	14	TRBD1	few
CASSTGLATYEQYF	TGTGCCAGCTCAACTGGACTAGCCACCTACGAGCAGTACTTC	TRBJ2-7	TRBV18	14	TRBD2	-
CASSLRLATDTQYF	TGTGCCAGCAGCTTAAGACTAGCAACAGATACGCAGTATTTT	TRBJ2-3	TRBV9	14	TRBD2	-
CASSRRGTGSREQFF	TGTGCCAGCAGCCGTCGCGGGACAGGTAGTCGTGAGCAGTTCTTC	TRBJ2-1	TRBV14	15	TRBD1	-
CASSLEAGGYNEQFF	TGTGCCAGCAGTTTGGAAGCAGGGGGGTACAATGAGCAGTTCTTC	TRBJ2-1	TRBV28	15	-	once
CASSVGTDQETQYF	TGTGCCAGCAGCGTAGGGACAGATCAAGAGACCCAGTACTTC	TRBJ2-5	TRBV9	14	-	-
CAWRYMGRTQYF	TGTGCCTGGCGGTACATGGGCCGTACGCAGTATTTT	TRBJ2-3	TRBV30	12	-	-
CASRTDRVGGYTF	TGTGCCAGCAGAACCGACAGGGTTGGGGGCTACACCTTC	TRBJ1-2	TRBV5-4	13	TRBD1	-
CARTGQGREQYF	TGCGCCAGGACTGGACAGGGACGCGAGCAGTACTTC	TRBJ2-7	TRBV10-2	12	TRBD1	-
CAWNSRFEAFF	TGTGCCTGGAACTCACGGTTTGAAGCTTTCTTT	TRBJ1-1	TRBV30	11	-	-
CASSPQDKSYEQYF	TGTGCCAGCAGCCCACAGGACAAGTCCTACGAGCAGTACTTC	TRBJ2-7	TRBV13	14	-	-
CATSRPTGEATNEKLFF	TGTGCCACCAGCCGACCCACAGGGGAGGCAACTAATGAAAAACTGTTTTTT	TRBJ1-4	TRBV15	17	TRBD1	once
CSVEDPSSGGANEQFF	TGCAGCGTTGAAGATCCCAGTAGCGGGGGGGCGAACGAGCAGTTCTTC	TRBJ2-1	TRBV29-1	16	TRBD2	-
CASSVQVHNSPLHF	TGCGCCAGCAGCGTCCAGGTCCATAATTCACCCCTCCACTTT	TRBJ1-6	TRBV5-1	14	-	-
CASSLVRKETQYF	TGTGCCAGCAGTTTAGTCAGGAAAGAGACCCAGTACTTC	TRBJ2-5	TRBV12-3/TRBV12-4	13	-	-
CASTPSGGPYSPLHF	TGTGCCAGCACCCCTTCGGGGGGCCCTTATTCACCCCTCCACTTT	TRBJ1-6	TRBV28	15	-	many
CASRTGTESLGYTF	TGTGCCAGCAGGACCGGGACAGAGAGTCTCGGCTACACCTTC	TRBJ1-2	TRBV6-5	14	TRBD1	-
CASSPRTSGGEQYF	TGTGCCAGCAGCCCCAGGACTAGCGGGGGTGAGCAGTACTTC	TRBJ2-7	TRBV11-2	14	TRBD2	-
CASSLLSTANTGELFF	TGTGCCAGCAGTTTATTAAGTACAGCGAACACCGGGGAGCTGTTTTTT	TRBJ2-2	TRBV28	16	-	-
CSVGTSAEQYF	TGCAGCGTTGGGACATCGGCCGAGCAGTACTTC	TRBJ2-7	TRBV29-1	11	-	-
CASSFRSGGYEQYF	TGTGCCAGCAGCTTCCGGTCAGGGGGCTACGAGCAGTACTTC	TRBJ2-7	TRBV11-2	14	TRBD1	once
CASNTDRVRGNEKLFF	TGTGCCAGCAACACCGACAGGGTCAGGGGTAATGAAAAACTGTTTTTT	TRBJ1-4	TRBV11-2	16	TRBD1	-
CSAREDGEQYF	TGCAGTGCTAGGGAGGACGGCGAGCAGTACTTC	TRBJ2-7	TRBV20-1	11	-	-
CASSLGQYNEQFF	TGCGCCAGCAGCTTGGGCCAGTACAATGAGCAGTTCTTC	TRBJ2-1	TRBV5-1	13	-	-
CASSYSNEVEQFF	TGTGCCAGCAGTTACTCGAACGAGGTTGAGCAGTTCTTC	TRBJ2-1	TRBV6-5	13	-	once
CASSQSGDRPTGELFF	TGTGCCAGCAGCCAATCAGGTGACCGACCCACCGGGGAGCTGTTTTTT	TRBJ2-2	TRBV13	16	-	-
CASHDRAGNTIYF	TGTGCCAGCCACGACAGGGCTGGAAACACCATATATTTT	TRBJ1-3	TRBV2	13	TRBD1	-
CATSDLYRREKMYGYTF	TGTGCCACCAGTGATTTATACAGGAGAGAGAAGATGTATGGCTACACCTTC	TRBJ1-2	TRBV24-1	17	-	-
CASDTGGGYGYTF	TGCGCCAGCGACACAGGGGGCGGATATGGCTACACCTTC	TRBJ1-2	TRBV5-1	13	TRBD1	-
CASSPGQGLLGYTF	TGTGCCAGCAGCCCGGGACAGGGGCTCCTTGGCTACACCTTC	TRBJ1-2	TRBV3-1/TRBV3-2	14	TRBD1	-
CASSLGQGGLEETQYF	TGTGCCAGCAGCTTAGGACAGGGGGGATTGGAAGAGACCCAGTACTTC	TRBJ2-5	TRBV11-1	16	TRBD1	-
CASSSPPGGLVYGYTF	TGTGCCAGCAGCTCCCCTCCAGGGGGATTAGTCTATGGCTACACCTTC	TRBJ1-2	TRBV7-9	16	TRBD1	-
CASSSRGNTEAFF	TGTGCCAGCAGTAGCAGGGGTAACACTGAAGCTTTCTTT	TRBJ1-1	TRBV6-5	13	-	-
CAWIFLALGNEQFF	TGTGCCTGGATATTCCTAGCGCTGGGGAATGAGCAGTTCTTC	TRBJ2-1	TRBV30	14	-	-
CASSQGTGPIIPTGELFF	TGTGCCAGCAGCCAGGGGACAGGCCCTATTATTCCCACCGGGGAGCTGTTTTTT	TRBJ2-2	TRBV3-1/TRBV3-2	18	TRBD1	-
CASSYRDKQVFF	TGTGCCAGCAGTTACAGGGACAAGCAGGTGTTTTTT	TRBJ1-4	TRBV6-6	12	-	-
CATSWGRGKVTGELFF	TGTGCCACCAGTTGGGGCAGGGGGAAGGTCACCGGGGAGCTGTTTTTT	TRBJ2-2	TRBV24-1	16	TRBD1	-
CASSAGGGYNEQFF	TGTGCCAGCAGCGCTGGGGGGGGCTACAATGAGCAGTTCTTC	TRBJ2-1	TRBV9	14	TRBD2	-
CASRTPGGYTF	TGTGCCAGCAGGACACCCGGAGGCTACACCTTC	TRBJ1-2	TRBV28	11	-	-
CASSPPSGGQNTGELFF	TGTGCCAGCTCACCACCTAGCGGGGGCCAGAACACCGGGGAGCTGTTTTTT	TRBJ2-2	TRBV18	17	TRBD2	few
CASSTDQPGSNTEAFF	TGTGCCAGCTCAACGGATCAGCCGGGTTCGAACACTGAAGCTTTCTTT	TRBJ1-1	TRBV18	16	-	-
CASLSRQSGSYEQYF	TGTGCCAGCTTGAGCAGACAGTCAGGTTCCTACGAGCAGTACTTC	TRBJ2-7	TRBV6-5	15	-	-